This paragraph reports one T cell receptor (beta chain). Its antigen is currently unknown. This record belongs to a study of T cells after yellow fever vaccination. Study-level background: Fractions containing few cells were prepared with SMART-Seq v4 Ultra Low Input. Notes on the study in general: The booster response re-showed most primary clones: roughly 97% CD4, almost 90% CD8. The secondary response showed a weaker magnitude and a faster peak, day 5 versus 15.

TCRdb analysed the 5' RACE reads with MiXCR anew, one entry per CDR3 protein. The sample lists approximately 300,000 distinct CDR3 sequences, about an eighth occurring once. J lost 5 bases, V lost 0 bases, and 8 bases had no gene match. Germline V gene lookup returns CDR1 DFQATT and CDR2 SNEGSKA (reference sequence). The CDR3 has 16 amino acids. The sequence came from a young man who received the YFV17D yellow fever vaccine. This chain links TRBV20-1 with TRBJ2-3, with 10 bases aligning to TRBD2. This specimen was CD4+ T cells sorted from PBMCs, taken 45 days after the yellow fever booster vaccination. CDR3 nucleotides: TGCAGTGCTAGAGATGGGGCTAGCGGGAGTTTAGATACGCAGTATTTT. It translates to CSARDGASGSLDTQYF.